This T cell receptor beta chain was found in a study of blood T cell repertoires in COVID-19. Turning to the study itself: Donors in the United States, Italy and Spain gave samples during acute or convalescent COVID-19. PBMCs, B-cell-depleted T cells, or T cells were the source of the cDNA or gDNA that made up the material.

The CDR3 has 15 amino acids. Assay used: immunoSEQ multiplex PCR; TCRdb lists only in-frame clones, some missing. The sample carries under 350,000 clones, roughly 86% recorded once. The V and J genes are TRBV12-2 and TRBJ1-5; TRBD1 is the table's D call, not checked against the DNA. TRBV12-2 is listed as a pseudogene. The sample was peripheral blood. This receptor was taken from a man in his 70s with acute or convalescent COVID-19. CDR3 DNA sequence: TGTGCAAGTCGCCATAACAGGGGGGCCCCGCGGGCACAGCATTTT. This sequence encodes CASRHNRGAPRAQHF.